This TCR beta chain originates from a study of CD8 T cells in ankylosing spondylitis. Findings and limits, study-wide: Clones linked with disease were CD8+ and fairly uncommon in the peripheral blood. One TCR beta motif, made up of several highly homologous variants, appeared characteristic of ankylosing spondylitis blood. Significantly higher representation of disease-linked clones was reported for matched ankylosing spondylitis synovial fluid.

Points on this clonotype: Its specificity is unknown.

Using quantitative 5'-RACE with molecular barcodes, the authors made TCR beta libraries. MiXCR, run by TCRdb on the 5' RACE reads, gives a single entry per CDR3 protein. The data hold more than 600,000 distinct CDR3 sequences, with roughly 19% observed a single time. V was clipped by 7 bases and J by 3 bases; unmatched bases: 14. The CDR3 covers 16 residues. The germline V gene encodes CDR1 MDHEN and CDR2 SYDVKM. Sequencing input: blood, either unsorted or a sorted T cell fraction (not recorded which). This sequence originates from a male donor with ankylosing spondylitis. The V gene is TRBV28, the J gene TRBJ2-5, with 7 bases fitting TRBD2. In DNA form, the CDR3 reads TGTGCCAGCACCCTCCTGGGCGGGGGAAAAGAAGAGACCCAGTACTTC. It codes for CASTLLGGGKEETQYF.